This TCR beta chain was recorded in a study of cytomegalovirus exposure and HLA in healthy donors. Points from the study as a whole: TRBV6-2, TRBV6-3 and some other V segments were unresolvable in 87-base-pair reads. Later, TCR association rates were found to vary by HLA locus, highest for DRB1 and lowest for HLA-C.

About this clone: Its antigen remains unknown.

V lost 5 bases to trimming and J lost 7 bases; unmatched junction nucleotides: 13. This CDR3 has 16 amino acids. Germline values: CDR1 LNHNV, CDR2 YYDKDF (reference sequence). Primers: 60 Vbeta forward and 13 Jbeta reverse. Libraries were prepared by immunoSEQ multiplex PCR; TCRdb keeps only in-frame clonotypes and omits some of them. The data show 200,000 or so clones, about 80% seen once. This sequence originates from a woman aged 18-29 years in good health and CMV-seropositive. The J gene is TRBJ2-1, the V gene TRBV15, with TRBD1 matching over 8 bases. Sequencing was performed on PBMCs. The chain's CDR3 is CATSYTIQGEKNEQFF. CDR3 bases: TGTGCCACCAGCTACACTATACAGGGGGAGAAGAATGAGCAGTTCTTC.